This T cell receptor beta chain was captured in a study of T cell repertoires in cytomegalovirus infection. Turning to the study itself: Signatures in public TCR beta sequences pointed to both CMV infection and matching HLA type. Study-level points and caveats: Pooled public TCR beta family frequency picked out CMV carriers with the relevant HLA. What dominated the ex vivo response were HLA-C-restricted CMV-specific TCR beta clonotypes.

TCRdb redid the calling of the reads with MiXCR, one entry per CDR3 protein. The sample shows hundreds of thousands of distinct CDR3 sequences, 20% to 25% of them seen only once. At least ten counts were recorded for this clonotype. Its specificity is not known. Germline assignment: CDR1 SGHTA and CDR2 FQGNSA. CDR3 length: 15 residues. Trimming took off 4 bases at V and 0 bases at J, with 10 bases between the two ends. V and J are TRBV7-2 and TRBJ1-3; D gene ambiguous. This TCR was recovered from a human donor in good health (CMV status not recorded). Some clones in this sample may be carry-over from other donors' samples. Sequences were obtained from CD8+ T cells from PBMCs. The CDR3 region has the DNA TGTGCCAGCAGCTGGGTGTCGGCCTCTGGAAACACCATATATTTT. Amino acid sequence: CASSWVSASGNTIYF.